A selection of T cell receptor beta chains follows, all from one sample in a study of beta chain features in type 1 diabetes. Sequenced by immunoSEQ multiplex PCR; TCRdb stores in-frame clones only, minus some. The sample lists fewer than 350,000 clones, 15% seen once, with less than 0.02% in the top ten. The sequenced sample was naive CD4+ T cells from blood. The origin of the receptors is a man between 18 and 35 years old with type 1 diabetes. CDR3s include the opening cysteine and the closing phenylalanine or tryptophan. D genes are given only for firm matches. Where a row states a size, it is once, few, many or the class of an expanded clone; other rows omit it.

TGTGCCAGCAGCTTCAAGCGCCGGGAGACCCAGTACTTC,CASSFKRRETQYF,TRBJ2-5,-,-,TRBV5-6
TGTGCCAGCAGCCAAGGACTAGCGGGAGGGAATGAGCAGTTCTTC,CASSQGLAGGNEQFF,TRBJ2-1,-,TRBD2,TRBV4-2
TGCGCCAGCAGCTATCGTAAGGGAGGGGGCACTGAAGCTTTCTTT,CASSYRKGGGTEAFF,TRBJ1-1,-,-,TRBV5-1
TGTGCCACCAGCAGAATCGTTGGTCTGAAGGGGAACTACGAGCAGTACTTC,CATSRIVGLKGNYEQYF,TRBJ2-7,few,-,TRBV15
TGTGCCAGCTCACCCCTAGCGGATGAGCAGTTCTTC,CASSPLADEQFF,TRBJ2-1,few,TRBD2,TRBV18
TGCAGCGGCCGTAGGATCGCGGGGAGCGAGGGCACTGAAGCTTTCTTT,CSGRRIAGSEGTEAFF,TRBJ1-1,-,-,TRBV29-1
TGTGCCAGCAGCGGACTAGCAACAGATACGCAGTATTTT,CASSGLATDTQYF,TRBJ2-3,-,TRBD2,TRBV6-6
TGTGCCAGCAGTGCCTTAGGGGCGCGGAATAATTCACCCCTCCACTTT,CASSALGARNNSPLHF,TRBJ1-6,-,-,TRBV2
TGCGCCAGCAGCTTGGGGGGCCCTTCCGGGGAGCTGTTTTTT,CASSLGGPSGELFF,TRBJ2-2,-,-,TRBV5-1
TGCAGCGTGGGACAGGGTTACTCTGGGGCCAACGTCCTGACTTTC,CSVGQGYSGANVLTF,TRBJ2-6,few,TRBD1,TRBV29-1
TGTGCCAGTAGTCAATACGGGGATGAGCAGTTCTTC,CASSQYGDEQFF,TRBJ2-1,few,-,TRBV19
TGTGCCATCAAGAGCGGGAGCGAAGAGACCCAGTACTTC,CAIKSGSEETQYF,TRBJ2-5,-,TRBD2,TRBV10-3
TGTGCCAGCAGCTTAGGGGACAGAAGTAATGAAAAACTGTTTTTT,CASSLGDRSNEKLFF,TRBJ1-4,few,TRBD1,TRBV7-9
TGTGCCAGCAGCCTTAGTGCCCCCTACTATGGCTACACCTTC,CASSLSAPYYGYTF,TRBJ1-2,-,-,TRBV28
TGTGCCAGCTCACCACCTAGTTTGCAGCCCCAGCATTTT,CASSPPSLQPQHF,TRBJ1-5,-,-,TRBV18
TGCAGTGCCAGGGATAAGTACGAGCAGTACTTC,CSARDKYEQYF,TRBJ2-7,-,-,TRBV20-1
TGTGCCAGCAGCTTAGAGGTGATTCGAGGGGAGCAGTACTTC,CASSLEVIRGEQYF,TRBJ2-7,-,-,TRBV7-8
TGTGCCAGCAGCTCGGTGGTAAGCTCCTACAATGAGCAGTTCTTC,CASSSVVSSYNEQFF,TRBJ2-1,few,-,TRBV11-2
TGCGCCAGCAGCCGCGGGACAGCTAATCAGCCCCAGCATTTT,CASSRGTANQPQHF,TRBJ1-5,-,TRBD1,TRBV4-1
TGCGCCAGCAGCTTGACTAGCGGGAGAATACATGAGCAGTTCTTC,CASSLTSGRIHEQFF,TRBJ2-1,-,TRBD2,TRBV5-1
TGCGCCAGCAGCCAAGTTCCGGGATCAGTCACAGATACGCAGTATTTT,CASSQVPGSVTDTQYF,TRBJ2-3,few,-,TRBV4-1
TGTGCCAGCAGCCTACCGGGACAGGAGCAGTTCTTC,CASSLPGQEQFF,TRBJ2-1,few,TRBD1,TRBV6-6
TGTGCCAGCAGTTACTCGGGACAGGGAGGGAAAAACATTCAGTACTTC,CASSYSGQGGKNIQYF,TRBJ2-4,few,TRBD1,TRBV6-5
TGTGCCAGTAGTCCGGGACAGCAAAGGTCTGAAGCTTTCTTT,CASSPGQQRSEAFF,TRBJ1-1,-,TRBD1,TRBV19
TGTGCCAGCAGCACTGGAGGGGCGTCCTTCCCAGCTTTCTTT,CASSTGGASFPAFF,TRBJ1-1,-,-,TRBV7-2
TGTGCCAGCAGCTTGGGACAGGGGCCGCCTGAGTACTTC,CASSLGQGPPEYF,TRBJ2-7,-,TRBD1,TRBV5-4
TGCGCCAGCAGCCAAGATCCGTACGGGGGGATCACCGGGGAGCTGTTTTTT,CASSQDPYGGITGELFF,TRBJ2-2,few,TRBD2,TRBV4-3
TGTGCCAGCACCGCGGGGGGGCGGATTAATTCCCCCCTCCACTTT,CASTAGGRINSPLHF,TRBJ1-6,few,-,TRBV2
TGTGCCAGCAGGGACAAGACAGGGAATAATGAAAAACTGTTTTTT,CASRDKTGNNEKLFF,TRBJ1-4,few,TRBD1,TRBV2
TGTGCCAGCAGTCCTACAGGGTTCTATGGCTACACCTTC,CASSPTGFYGYTF,TRBJ1-2,-,-,TRBV6-5
TGCGCCAGCAGCCCTCCACAGCCACCGGGACTAGGGAGGATCGGGGAGCTGTTTTTT,CASSPPQPPGLGRIGELFF,TRBJ2-2,few,TRBD2,TRBV5-1
TGTGCCAGCAGTTGGGGGGGAACTGAAGCTTTCTTT,CASSWGGTEAFF,TRBJ1-1,-,-,TRBV28
TGTGCCAGTAGCATAGGACAGGGCGGGCGGACCCAGTACTTC,CASSIGQGGRTQYF,TRBJ2-5,few,TRBD1,TRBV19
TGCAGCGTTGGGTTAGTAGCGGGCCTCGAACACCAAGAGACCCAGTACTTC,CSVGLVAGLEHQETQYF,TRBJ2-5,few,TRBD2,TRBV29-1
TGTGCCAGCAGCCGTACTAGCGGGAGTTTCGAGACCCAGTACTTC,CASSRTSGSFETQYF,TRBJ2-5,few,TRBD2,TRBV9
TGTGCCAGTAGAGGGACAGGGAACACCGGGGAGCTGTTTTTT,CASRGTGNTGELFF,TRBJ2-2,-,TRBD1,TRBV19
TGTGCCAGCAGACGGGGGAGCACAGATACGCAGTATTTT,CASRRGSTDTQYF,TRBJ2-3,-,-,TRBV27
TGCAGCGTCGGTACGCTAGCGGGGCTCACAACCGGGGAGCTGTTTTTT,CSVGTLAGLTTGELFF,TRBJ2-2,few,TRBD2,TRBV29-1
TGTGCCAGCAGTACGGACAGGGAAACTTGCGACTTC,CASSTDRETCDF,TRBJ1-2,-,TRBD1,TRBV2
TGCGCCAGCAGCCAACAGGGGGCGACGACAGATACGCAGTATTTT,CASSQQGATTDTQYF,TRBJ2-3,-,TRBD1,TRBV4-3
TGTGCCAGCAGCTCCAGGACAGGGGGCGCGGCCGAGCAGTACTTC,CASSSRTGGAAEQYF,TRBJ2-7,few,TRBD1,TRBV7-2
TGTGCCAGCCTCCGGGGACAGGGGACTGGGGCGCAGTATTTT,CASLRGQGTGAQYF,TRBJ2-3,-,TRBD1,TRBV28
TGCGCCAGCAGCACGGCTGGACAGCTCCAAGAGACCCAGTACTTC,CASSTAGQLQETQYF,TRBJ2-5,-,-,TRBV5-1
TGTGCCAGTGACAGGCAGAACCCCTACGAGCAGTACTTC,CASDRQNPYEQYF,TRBJ2-7,few,-,TRBV28
TGTGCCAGCAGCCCCGGACTAGCGGCCCTGGAGGAGCAGTACTTC,CASSPGLAALEEQYF,TRBJ2-7,-,TRBD2,TRBV5-4
TGCAGCGGAGGGACAGGAAACTATGGCTACACCTTC,CSGGTGNYGYTF,TRBJ1-2,-,TRBD1,TRBV29-1